The sequence of this T cell receptor beta chain was determined in a study of T cell responses to AZD1222 COVID-19 vaccine. Points from the study as a whole: In a largely white British group with more females than males, clonal diversity was possibly underestimated. Rises in breadth and depth of Spike-specific TCRs came after two AZD1222 doses. Only after the peak T cell response were repertoires sampled.

Only in-frame clones appear in the TCRdb table, and some are missing; sequencing was by immunoSEQ multiplex PCR. This repertoire shows under 85,000 clones, roughly nine tenths found once; its top ten account for 3.3%. Timing groups of about 4 and about 12 weeks for second doses were pooled. The ends were cut back, 4 bases at V and 11 bases at J, with 15 bases in the middle. Per germline, CDR1 SGHRS and CDR2 YFSETQ. CDR3 size: 13 residues. As regards this clone: What it recognizes is unknown.

The clonotype comes from an adult who received the AZD1222 COVID-19 vaccine. This specimen consisted of peripheral blood, obtained 28 days after the second AZD1222 dose. The chain combines TRBV5-1 with TRBJ2-2; tentative D call: TRBD2 (5 bases). The CDR3 region is CASSPRPAEELFF. The CDR3 nucleotides read TGCGCCAGCAGCCCACGACCAGCGGAAGAGCTGTTTTTT.